Following are 9 T cell receptor beta chains from one sample sequenced in a study of cytomegalovirus exposure and HLA in healthy donors (dated by TCRdb to about 2017). The library was made by the immunoSEQ multiplex PCR assay. For the multiplex PCR, a mixture combining 60 forward primers for TCR Vbeta segments and 13 reverse primers for TCR Jbeta segments was used. This immuneACCESS table, as held by TCRdb, lists in-frame sequences with V and J called but not all clones. Of the missing ones, under half trace to an unresolved V gene in checked studies; the others have no known cause. Within this sample are approximately 140,000 clones, with about three quarters of them counted one time only. The top ten hold about 2.9% of the sample. The sample was PBMCs. The receptors originated from a middle-aged man in good health and CMV-seropositive.

The J gene is TRBJ2-1, the V gene TRBV18, with 9 bases matching TRBD1. Germline trimming cut 3 bases from V and 6 bases from J; bases unmatched to any gene: 6. Per the germline V gene, CDR1 is KGHSH and CDR2 is LQKENI. CDR3 length: 15 amino acids. CDR3 in amino acids: CASSPGQGAPNEQFF. The CDR3 DNA reads TGTGCCAGCTCACCGGGACAGGGAGCCCCCAATGAGCAGTTCTTC.

V gene TRBV4-1 combines with J gene TRBJ1-2; maybe TRBD1 (6 bases). This CDR3 region has 16 residues. With 4 bases removed from V and 3 bases from J, the gap between germline ends came to 18 bases. In germline, CDR1 is MGHRA, CDR2 YSYEKL. CDR3 bases: TGCGCCAGCAGCCGATTGCAACAGGGTATAGACTATGGCTACACCTTC. This codes for CASSRLQQGIDYGYTF.

The chain carries TRBV5-4 and TRBJ2-7, with TRBD2 matching 12 bases. V shed 2 bases and J 3 bases; nucleotides not matched to a gene: 6. CDR3 size: 16 residues. Germline CDR1 reads SGHNT; CDR2 reads YYREEE (reference sequence). For the CDR3, the DNA is TGTGCCAGCAGCTTAGCCGGGACTAGCGGGTACTACGAGCAGTACTTC. This encodes CASSLAGTSGYYEQYF.

The chain employs TRBV2 and TRBJ2-3, with no clear D. Germline CDR1 is SNHLY and CDR2 is FYNNEI. This CDR3 is built from 13 residues. The V end was cut by 7 bases, the J end by 0 bases, with 8 bases between. DNA of the CDR3: TGTGCCAGCAACTTGGAGAGCACAGATACGCAGTATTTT. Translated: CASNLESTDTQYF.

Points on this clone: The same CDR3 arises from other DNA sequences in this sample as well. The V call is TRBV5-4, the J call TRBJ2-1; the match to TRBD2 covers 10 bases. CDR1 SGHNT and CDR2 YYREEE come from the germline V gene (reference sequence). Losses at the gene ends were 3 bases for V and 5 bases for J; bases not matched to a gene: 5. The CDR3 is 15 amino acids. The CDR3 loop reads CASSYLAGADNEQFF. CDR3 nucleotide sequence: TGTGCCAGCAGCTATCTAGCGGGAGCTGACAATGAGCAGTTCTTC.

This clone came up a few times. The chain has TRBV7-6 and TRBJ2-5; the D gene is possibly TRBD2 (6 bases). This CDR3 has 14 amino acids. The germline V gene encodes CDR1 SGHVS and CDR2 FNYEAQ. V lost 2 bases to trimming and J lost 2 bases, with 9 bases between them. In DNA form, the CDR3 reads TGTGCCAGCAGCTTAAACGGAGGGCAAGAGACCCAGTACTTC. Its translation: CASSLNGGQETQYF.

The chain couples TRBV15 to TRBJ2-7, with 7 nucleotides matching TRBD2. The CDR3 extends over 19 amino acids. Germline V lookup: CDR1 LNHNV, CDR2 YYDKDF (reference sequence). The V gene end was trimmed by 0 bases and the J gene end by 0 bases; junction bases not matched to a gene: 14. In DNA, the CDR3 is TGTGCCACCAGCAGAGAACGAGGCATCCGGCTAGCGGACTCCTACGAGCAGTACTTC. Its translation: CATSRERGIRLADSYEQYF. The full variable domain, rest sourced from reference TRBV15 and TRBJ2-7, is DAMVIQNPRYQVTQFGKPVTLSCSQTLNHNVMYWYQQKSSQAPKLLFHYYDKDFNNEADTPDNFQSRRPNTSFCFLDIRSPGLGDTAMYLCATSRERGIRLADSYEQYFGPGTRLTVT.

The chain recombines TRBV6-6 with TRBJ1-5; 7 nucleotides align to TRBD1. The CDR3 totals 12 residues. Germline CDR1 MNHNY, CDR2 SVGAGI (reference sequence). V shed 10 bases, J shed 4 bases, and the junction held 4 bases outside the gene matches. The CDR3 DNA reads as TGTGCCATCAAGGGGGCTAATCAGCCCCAGCATTTT. The encoded protein is CAIKGANQPQHF.

The chain employs TRBV6-6 and TRBJ2-2; tentative D call: TRBD2 (6 bases). CDR1 is MNHNY, CDR2 SVGAGI, per germline (reference sequence). Trimming took off 5 bases at V and 3 bases at J, with 13 bases between the two ends. The CDR3 length is 15 residues. The CDR3 DNA reads as TGTGCCAGCAGTCTACTAGCTTCGGACACCGGGGAGCTGTTTTTT. Translating gives CASSLLASDTGELFF.